This T cell receptor beta chain was profiled in a study of molecular identifiers for immune sequencing clone quantification. Germline CDR1 SGHTA, CDR2 FQGNSA. The CDR3 numbers 15 amino acids, ends counted. TCRdb used MiXCR to reprocess the PCR reads, holding one entry per CDR3 protein. Of around 65,000 distinct CDR3 sequences in the sample, about a sixth are singletons; the top ten hold roughly 1.5%. Turning to this clonotype: No DNA is shown, since the ends of the CDR3 on it are uncertain; the CDR3 is the one TCRdb lists.

Sorted cells numbering roughly 20,000 to 1,000,000, with 10%, 30% or 50% RNA, yielded the naive CD8 libraries. The chain joins TRBV7-2 to TRBJ1-2; TRBD1 reflects the table's D call only, with no check against the DNA. Sequencing was done on a sample of naive CD8+ T cells from blood, with Jurkat cell RNA spiked in. Subset reported: FACS-sorted CD8+CD4-CCR7+CD45RA+ naive T cells. The receptor was derived from a human donor in good health. Some libraries in this study had Jurkat cell RNA spiked in. This CDR3 reads CAGRPAPWGNYGCTF.